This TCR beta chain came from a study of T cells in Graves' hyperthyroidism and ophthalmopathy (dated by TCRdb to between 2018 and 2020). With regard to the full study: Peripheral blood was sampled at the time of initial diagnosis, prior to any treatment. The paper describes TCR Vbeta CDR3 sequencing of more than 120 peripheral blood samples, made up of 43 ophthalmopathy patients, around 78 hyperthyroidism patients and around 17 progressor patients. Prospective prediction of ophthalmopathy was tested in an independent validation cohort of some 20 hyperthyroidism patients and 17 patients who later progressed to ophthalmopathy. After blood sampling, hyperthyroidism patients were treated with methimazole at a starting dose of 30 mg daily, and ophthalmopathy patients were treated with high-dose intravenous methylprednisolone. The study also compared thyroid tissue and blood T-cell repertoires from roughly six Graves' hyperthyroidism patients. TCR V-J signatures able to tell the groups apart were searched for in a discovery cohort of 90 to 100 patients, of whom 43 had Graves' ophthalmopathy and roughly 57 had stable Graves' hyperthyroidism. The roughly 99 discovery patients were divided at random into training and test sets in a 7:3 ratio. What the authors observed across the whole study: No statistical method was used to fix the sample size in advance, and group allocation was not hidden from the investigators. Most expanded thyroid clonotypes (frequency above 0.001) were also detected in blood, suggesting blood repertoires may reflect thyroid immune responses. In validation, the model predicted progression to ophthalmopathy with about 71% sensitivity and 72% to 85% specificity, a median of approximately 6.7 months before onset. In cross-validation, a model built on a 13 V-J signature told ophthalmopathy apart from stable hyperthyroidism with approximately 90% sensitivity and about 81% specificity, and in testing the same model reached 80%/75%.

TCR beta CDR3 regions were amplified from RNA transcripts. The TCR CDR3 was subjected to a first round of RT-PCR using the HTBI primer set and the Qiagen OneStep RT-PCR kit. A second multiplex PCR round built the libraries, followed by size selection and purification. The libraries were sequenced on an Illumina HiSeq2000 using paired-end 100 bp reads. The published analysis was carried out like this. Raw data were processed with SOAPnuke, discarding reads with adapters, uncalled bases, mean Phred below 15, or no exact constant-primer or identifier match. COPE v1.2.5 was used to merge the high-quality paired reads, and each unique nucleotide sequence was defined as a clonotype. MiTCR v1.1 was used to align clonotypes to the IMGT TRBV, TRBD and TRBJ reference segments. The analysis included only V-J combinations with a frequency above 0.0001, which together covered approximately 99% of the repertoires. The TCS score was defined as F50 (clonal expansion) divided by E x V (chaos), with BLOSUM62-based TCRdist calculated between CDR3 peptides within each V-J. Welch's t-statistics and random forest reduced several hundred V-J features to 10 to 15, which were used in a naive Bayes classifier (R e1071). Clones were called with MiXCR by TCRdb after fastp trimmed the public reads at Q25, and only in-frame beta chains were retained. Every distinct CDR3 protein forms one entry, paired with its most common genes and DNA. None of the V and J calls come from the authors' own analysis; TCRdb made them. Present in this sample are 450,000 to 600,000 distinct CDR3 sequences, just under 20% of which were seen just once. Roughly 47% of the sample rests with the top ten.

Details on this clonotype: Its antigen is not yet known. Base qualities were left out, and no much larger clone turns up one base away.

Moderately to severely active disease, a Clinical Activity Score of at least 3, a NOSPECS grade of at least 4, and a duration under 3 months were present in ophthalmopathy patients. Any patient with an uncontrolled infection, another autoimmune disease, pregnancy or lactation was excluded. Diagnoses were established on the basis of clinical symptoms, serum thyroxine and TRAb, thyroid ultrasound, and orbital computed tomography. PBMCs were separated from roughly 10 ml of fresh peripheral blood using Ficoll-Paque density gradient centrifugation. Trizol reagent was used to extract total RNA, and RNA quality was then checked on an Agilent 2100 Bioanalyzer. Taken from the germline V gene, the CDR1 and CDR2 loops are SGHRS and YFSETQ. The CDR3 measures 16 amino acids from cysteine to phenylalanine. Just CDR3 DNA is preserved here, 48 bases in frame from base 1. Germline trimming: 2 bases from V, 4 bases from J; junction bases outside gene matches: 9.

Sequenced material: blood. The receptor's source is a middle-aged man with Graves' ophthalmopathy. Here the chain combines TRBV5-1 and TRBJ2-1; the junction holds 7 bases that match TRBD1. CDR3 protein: CASSLIPQGIYNEQFF. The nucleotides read TGCGCCAGCAGCTTAATACCACAGGGGATTTACAATGAGCAGTTCTTC.